The rows below give T cell receptor beta chains drawn from one sample of a study of tumor and adjacent non-tumor tissue in lung cancer. TCRdb ran MiXCR on the multiplex PCR reads and lists one entry per CDR3 protein. Among 200,000 or so distinct CDR3 sequences listed, 71% were seen once. The sample was lung tumor tissue. The receptor source for this set is a man aged 55 to 70 with non-small cell lung cancer. CDR3s include the opening cysteine and the closing phenylalanine or tryptophan. The D gene is left open where the match is weak. Rows give clone size only sometimes, using once, few, many, or a class for an expanded clone.

d_call	cdr3_length	v_call	clone_size	j_call	cdr3_aa	cdr3_nt
-	16	TRBV4-2	once	TRBJ1-1	CANSQDVQGPNTEAFF	TGTGCCAACAGCCAAGATGTCCAGGGGCCGAACACTGAAGCTTTCTTT
-	14	TRBV28	-	TRBJ1-1	CASSPPDMVGEAFF	TGTGCCAGCAGTCCCCCGGACATGGTCGGTGAAGCTTTCTTT
-	14	TRBV20-1	-	TRBJ1-5	CSALAGRVNQLQHF	TGCAGTGCCCTCGCGGGTCGGGTCAATCAGCTCCAGCATTTC
TRBD2	16	TRBV20-1	-	TRBJ2-3	CSAIGTSGEDKDMQYF	TGCAGTGCGATAGGGACTAGCGGGGAAGACAAAGATATGCAGTATTTT
-	13	TRBV6-2/TRBV6-3	-	TRBJ1-2	CASSLTENYGYTF	TGTGCCAGCAGTTTGACAGAGAACTATGGCTACACCTTC
-	15	TRBV6-1	many	TRBJ2-7	CASTRTLGNDYEQYF	TGTGCCAGCACCAGAACCCTAGGGAACGACTACGAGCAGTACTTC
-	14	TRBV29-1	-	TRBJ1-5	CTVSAGGGGQPQHF	TGCACCGTTAGCGCTGGTGGGGGAGGTCAGCCCCAGCATTTT
-	14	TRBV4-1	-	TRBJ1-2	CANSLDSTSLGFTF	TGCGCCAACAGCCTGGACAGCACCTCTTTAGGCTTCACTTTC
TRBD2	18	TRBV5-6	once	TRBJ2-1	CASSLRSRGLAGNNEQFF	TGTGCCAGCAGCTTGCGATCTCGCGGACTAGCGGGAAACAATGAGCAGTTCTTC
-	14	TRBV20-1	-	TRBJ1-1	CSDRPSLFGTEAFF	TGCAGTGATAGACCCAGTCTCTTTGGAACTGAAGCTTTCTTT